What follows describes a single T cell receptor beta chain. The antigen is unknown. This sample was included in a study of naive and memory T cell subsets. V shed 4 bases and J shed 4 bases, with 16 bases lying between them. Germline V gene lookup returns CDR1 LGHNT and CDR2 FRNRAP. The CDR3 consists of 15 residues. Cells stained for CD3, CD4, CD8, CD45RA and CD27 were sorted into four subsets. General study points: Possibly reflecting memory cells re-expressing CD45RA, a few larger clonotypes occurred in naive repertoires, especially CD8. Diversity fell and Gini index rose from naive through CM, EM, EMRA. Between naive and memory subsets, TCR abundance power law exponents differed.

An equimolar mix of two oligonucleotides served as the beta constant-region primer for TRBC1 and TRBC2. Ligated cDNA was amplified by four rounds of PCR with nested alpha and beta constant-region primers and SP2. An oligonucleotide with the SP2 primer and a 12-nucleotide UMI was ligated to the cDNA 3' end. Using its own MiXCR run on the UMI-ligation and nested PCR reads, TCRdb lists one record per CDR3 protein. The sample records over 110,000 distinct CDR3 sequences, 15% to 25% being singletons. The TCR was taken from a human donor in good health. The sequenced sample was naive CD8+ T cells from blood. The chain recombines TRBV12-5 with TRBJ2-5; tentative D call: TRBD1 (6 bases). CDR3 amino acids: CASGSNREVGETQYF. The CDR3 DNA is TGTGCTAGTGGTTCGAACAGGGAAGTCGGAGAGACCCAGTACTTC. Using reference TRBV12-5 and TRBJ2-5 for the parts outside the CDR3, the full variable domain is DARVTQTPRHKVTEMGQEVTMRCQPILGHNTVFWYRQTMMQGLELLAYFRNRAPLDDSGMPKDRFSAEMPDATLATLKIQPSEPRDSAVYFCASGSNREVGETQYFGPGTRLLVL.